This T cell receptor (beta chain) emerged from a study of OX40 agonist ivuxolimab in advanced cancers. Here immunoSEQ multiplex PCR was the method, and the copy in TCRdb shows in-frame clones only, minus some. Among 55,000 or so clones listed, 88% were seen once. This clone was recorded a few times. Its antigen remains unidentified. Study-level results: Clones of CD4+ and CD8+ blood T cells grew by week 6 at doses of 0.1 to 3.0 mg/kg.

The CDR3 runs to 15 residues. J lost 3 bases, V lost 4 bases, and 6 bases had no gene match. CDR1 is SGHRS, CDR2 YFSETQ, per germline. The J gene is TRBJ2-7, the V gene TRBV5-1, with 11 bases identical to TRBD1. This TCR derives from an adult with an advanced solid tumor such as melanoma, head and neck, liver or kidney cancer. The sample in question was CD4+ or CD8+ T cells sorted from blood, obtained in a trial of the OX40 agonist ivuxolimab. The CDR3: CASSLGQGAIYEQYF. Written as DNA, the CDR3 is TGCGCCAGCAGCCTCGGACAGGGGGCCATCTACGAGCAGTACTTC.